This paragraph covers one T cell receptor (beta chain) sequence. Its target is not known. This specimen belongs to a study of response to subunit inactivated influenza vaccine. The study's findings and limits: The authors proposed limited new T cell recruitment per seasonal influenza vaccination.

V dropped 0 bases and J dropped 6 bases, with 14 bases sitting between them. Germline V gene lookup returns CDR1 DFQATT and CDR2 SNEGSKA (reference sequence). The CDR3 is made up of 15 amino acids. MiXCR, applied by TCRdb to the RT-PCR reads, yields one record per CDR3 protein. The table shows about 520,000 distinct CDR3 sequences, with around 7.9% occurring only once. The rearrangement joins TRBV20-1 to TRBJ1-4; weak D call: TRBD1 (6 bases). The source is a man aged 50-75 years who received an inactivated influenza vaccine. The input for sequencing was PBMCs from blood, taken 23 to 25 months after vaccination. CDR3 amino acids: CSARDWQGSHEKLFF. CDR3 DNA: TGCAGTGCTAGAGATTGGCAGGGGTCTCATGAAAAACTGTTTTTT.